The 14 T cell receptor beta chains reported below all come from one sample, sequenced in a study of tumor-infiltrating lymphocytes in primary liver carcinoma. The source material, about 18-31 mg of unsorted bulk tissue, was used to co-extract RNA and DNA. A primer in the constant region served to generate TCR beta cDNA from approximately 500 ng of total RNA. Three nested multiplex PCR rounds, a slightly modified ARM-PCR, produced the libraries for TCR beta. Use of TRBV1-TRBV30 forward primers with a C-beta reverse primer characterized the first two PCR rounds, which lasted around 9 cycles each. Each CDR3 protein is one row after TCRdb ran MiXCR on the multiplex PCR reads. The table lists tens of thousands of distinct CDR3 sequences, around 70% of them singletons. The sample was liver tumor tissue from sampling region 1. Subset specified: tumor region T1, superior pole. The source is a man between 40 and 49 years old with primary liver carcinoma and hepatitis B virus infection.

This clonotype has a single count. One end of the junction fails to match germline, which may point to a read error. The chain joins TRBV4-2 to TRBJ2-3; 9 bases agree with TRBD2. CDR3 length: 19 residues. Germline values: CDR1 LGHNA, CDR2 YNFKEQ. CDR3 amino acids: CDSSLTREAGGFSTDTQYF. CDR3 coding DNA: TGTGACAGCAGCCTCACTCGGGAGGCGGGAGGGTTTAGCACAGATACGCAGTATTTT.

Concerning this clonotype itself: The CDR3 does not close with the conserved phenylalanine or tryptophan, likely indicating a read error. The chain recombines TRBV12-3 or TRBV12-4 with TRBJ2-7; tentative D call: TRBD2 (5 bases). CDR3 length: 13 residues. The CDR3 is CASTRREYYDQYL. The CDR3 bases are TGTGCTAGCACCCGACGGGAATACTACGACCAGTACCTC.

As for this clonotype: The junction does not match germline at one end; this may be a read error. The V and J genes are TRBV12-3 or TRBV12-4 and TRBJ2-7, with D perhaps being TRBD1 or TRBD2 (5 bases each). CDR3 length: 15 residues. The CDR3 DNA is TGTGCCATCAGGCCACGAGGAGAGGGGAACTACAAGCAGTACTTC. It encodes CAIRPRGEGNYKQYF.

The genes are TRBV6-1 and TRBJ2-1, with 10 positions matching TRBD2. This CDR3 is built from 18 residues. J was trimmed by 4 bases and V by 4 bases; bases with no gene match: 13. Germline V CDR1 and CDR2: MNHNS, SASEGT. In DNA form, the CDR3 reads TGTGCCAGCAGTGGGGGACTAGCGAGAGGGAGCTCATACAATGAGCAGTTCTTC. Residues: CASSGGLARGSSYNEQFF.

To note about this clonotype: A much bigger clone sits one base away, suggesting this may be a read error. The chain employs TRBV30 and TRBJ2-1; no definite D call. With 2 bases removed from V and 9 bases from J, the gap between germline ends came to 17 bases. Per germline, CDR1 GTSNPN and CDR2 SVGIG (reference sequence). CDR3 length equals 14 residues. The CDR3 sequence: CAWSFVAWNAEQFF. CDR3 in DNA: TGTGCCTGGAGTTTCGTGGCATGGAACGCTGAGCAGTTCTTC.

To note about this clonotype: A much more abundant neighbour one base away suggests this may be a read error. The rearrangement joins TRBV10-2 to TRBJ2-3, with D hard to call. Germline CDR1 reads WSHSY; CDR2 reads SAAADI. Trimming took off 6 bases at V and 4 bases at J, with 8 bases between the two ends. The CDR3 spans 12 residues. The CDR3 reads CASSPLSDTQYF. CDR3 nucleotide sequence: TGCGCCAGCAGCCCCCTATCAGATACGCAGTATTTT.

About this clonotype: Since no conserved phenylalanine or tryptophan closes the CDR3, a read error is the likely cause. This chain uses TRBV11-1 with TRBJ2-1; unclear D gene. Germline values: CDR1 SGHAT, CDR2 FQDESV (reference sequence). V shed 1 base and J shed 0 bases, with 4 bases lying between them. This CDR3 is 14 amino acids long. The CDR3 sequence is CASSLEDSYNEQFL. The CDR3 DNA follows: TGTGCCAGCAGCTTAGAGGACTCCTACAATGAGCAGTTCCTC.

On this clonotype: The conserved phenylalanine or tryptophan is not found at the CDR3 terminus, so this likely reflects a read error. The V and J genes are TRBV11-2 and TRBJ2-1, with D uncertain. The germline V gene has CDR1 SGHAT and CDR2 FQNNGV. Trimming removed 9 bases from V and 4 bases from J, with 10 bases in between. The CDR3 consists of 12 residues. For the CDR3, the DNA is TGTGCCAGTAGCCCGGAATACAATGAGCAGTTCTCC. Protein sequence: CASSPEYNEQFS.

As regards this clonotype: At one end, the junction sequence differs from germline, possibly due to a read error. This chain links TRBV30 with TRBJ1-1; TRBD1 might be the D (5 bases). The germline gives CDR1 GTSNPN, CDR2 SVGIG (reference sequence). The CDR3 contains 13 residues. CDR3 in amino acids: CAWRRDSDTETFF. The CDR3 DNA reads as TGTGCCTGGAGAAGGGATTCGGACACTGAAACTTTCTTT.

In regard to this clonotype: Mismatch with germline at one junction end may stem from a read error. V gene TRBV7-9 combines with J gene TRBJ2-1, with 7 bases fitting TRBD2. Germline V lookup: CDR1 SEHNR, CDR2 FQNEAQ (reference sequence). The length of the CDR3 is 16 residues. For the CDR3, the DNA is TGTGTCAGCAGCCTCCACTCTAGCGGAGCCTACAATGAGCAGTTCTTC. Its translation is CVSSLHSSGAYNEQFF.

As for this clonotype: A read error may be the cause here, since a much bigger clone is one base away. Because the CDR3 is missing its conserved closing phenylalanine or tryptophan, this is likely a read error. The V call is TRBV28, the J call TRBJ2-3; tentative D call: TRBD2 (6 bases). Germline V lookup: CDR1 MDHEN, CDR2 SYDVKM. The length of the CDR3 is 14 residues. V lost 5 bases and J lost 3, with 12 bases in between. The CDR3 bases are TGTGCCAGCAGTCCCCGTGGAGGGACAGATACGCAGTATTTA. Translated: CASSPRGGTDTQYL.

About this clonotype: At one end the junction does not follow the germline gene, possibly because of a read error. The chain carries TRBV10-3 and TRBJ1-1, with D hard to call. The CDR3 covers 17 residues. The V gene's germline CDR1 is ENHRY and CDR2 SYGVKD. The CDR3 sequence is CAISERLGGPMNTVAFF. The CDR3 bases are TGTGCCATCAGTGAGCGACTCGGAGGCCCAATGAACACTGTAGCTTTCTTT.

Notes on this clonotype: One end of the junction varies from germline; a read error may be responsible. The chain employs TRBV14 and TRBJ2-1; D unclear. CDR1 and CDR2 from the germline V gene are SGHDN and FVKESK. The CDR3 sequence is 16 residues long. The CDR3 loop reads CASSQADQDRHNEQFF. The CDR3 nucleotides read TGTGCCAGCAGTCAAGCTGACCAGGACCGCCACAATGAGCAGTTCTTC.

With respect to this clonotype: One end of the junction does not line up with germline, which may come from a read error. This chain connects TRBV6-5 to TRBJ1-1; TRBD1 matches 7 bases. CDR1 MNHEY and CDR2 SVGAGI come from the germline V gene. This CDR3 has 15 residues. DNA of the CDR3: TGTGCCAGCGGTTCGTACAGGGGTCTGAACACTGAAGCTTTCTTC. This translates into CASGSYRGLNTEAFF.